This T cell receptor (beta chain) was documented in a study of blood T cell repertoires in COVID-19. Study at large: Whether acute or convalescent, the COVID-19 samples came from the United States, Italy and Spain. PBMCs, B-cell-depleted T cells, or T cells provided the cDNA or gDNA that made up the material.

V was cut by 3 bases and J by 4 bases, with 7 bases left in between. This CDR3 region has 13 residues. Per the study methods: The assay estimated nucleated cells by amplifying reference gene primers. Sequenced by immunoSEQ multiplex PCR; TCRdb stores in-frame clones only, minus some. That table supplies the V and J calls and clone size; D and trimming were determined from the DNA. The data contain under 150,000 clones, approximately 80% of them seen just once; the ten biggest clones take up about 7.3%. The sequencing sample was made of peripheral blood. This receptor was obtained from a woman in her forties with acute or convalescent COVID-19. The rearrangement uses TRBV12-3 or TRBV12-4 and TRBJ2-1; the D gene is possibly TRBD2 (5 bases). Written as DNA, the CDR3 is TGTGCCAGCAGTTTCGGCGGGTACAATGAGCAGTTCTTC. Protein sequence: CASSFGGYNEQFF.